This section outlines one TCR beta chain sequence together with its context. Its target is not known. V shed 5 bases and J 4 bases; nucleotides not matched to a gene: 8. This CDR3 has 17 amino acids. Germline V gene sequence: CDR1 SEHNR, CDR2 FQNEAQ (reference sequence). With duration under 3 months, ophthalmopathy was active: Clinical Activity Score at least 3, NOSPECS at least 4. Not enrolled were patients with uncontrolled infection, other autoimmune disease, pregnancy or lactation. PBMCs were derived from 9.5 to 10 ml fresh peripheral blood. Template material for amplifying TCR beta CDR3 regions consisted of RNA transcripts. Researchers ran a first-round RT-PCR on the TCR CDR3 using the HTBI primer set. MiXCR, run by TCRdb on the multiplex PCR reads, gives a single entry per CDR3 protein. This sample has 500,000 to 650,000 distinct CDR3 sequences, with roughly 15% found just once. The data were obtained in a study of T cells in Graves' hyperthyroidism and ophthalmopathy.

Study-wide results and limits: The model anticipated ophthalmopathy a median about 7.1 months pre-onset.

The sample taken for sequencing was blood. This sequence joins TRBV7-9 and TRBJ2-3; 14 bases fit TRBD2. The TCR originated in a woman aged 45 to 65 with Graves' ophthalmopathy. CDR3 sequence reads: CASSIGGLAGEADTQYF. As DNA, the CDR3 is TGTGCCAGCAGCATTGGGGGACTAGCGGGAGAAGCAGATACGCAGTATTTT.